This TCR beta chain emerged from a study of shared clonotypes between healthy human individuals. Study observations and caveats: Collection of samples was limited to blood; tissue repertoires likely differ.

The method was immunoSEQ multiplex PCR; TCRdb's version includes in-frame clones alone and lacks a portion of them. Altogether hundreds of thousands of clones are present, roughly 72% being singletons, with the ten largest covering more than 10%. This clone was detected only once. Antigen: not known. V was pared by 5 bases and J by 3 bases, with 11 bases between. Germline CDR1 reads SEHNR; CDR2 reads FQNEAQ (reference sequence). This CDR3 contains 14 residues. V gene TRBV7-9 combines with J gene TRBJ2-1; D is perhaps TRBD1 (6 bases). This clonotype was obtained from a woman aged 40-49 years in good health. Some clones in this sample may be carry-over from other donors' samples. Sequencing was done on a sample of PBMCs. The CDR3 loop is CASSPPGHYNEQFF. CDR3 in DNA: TGTGCCAGCAGCCCCCCGGGACACTACAATGAGCAGTTCTTC.